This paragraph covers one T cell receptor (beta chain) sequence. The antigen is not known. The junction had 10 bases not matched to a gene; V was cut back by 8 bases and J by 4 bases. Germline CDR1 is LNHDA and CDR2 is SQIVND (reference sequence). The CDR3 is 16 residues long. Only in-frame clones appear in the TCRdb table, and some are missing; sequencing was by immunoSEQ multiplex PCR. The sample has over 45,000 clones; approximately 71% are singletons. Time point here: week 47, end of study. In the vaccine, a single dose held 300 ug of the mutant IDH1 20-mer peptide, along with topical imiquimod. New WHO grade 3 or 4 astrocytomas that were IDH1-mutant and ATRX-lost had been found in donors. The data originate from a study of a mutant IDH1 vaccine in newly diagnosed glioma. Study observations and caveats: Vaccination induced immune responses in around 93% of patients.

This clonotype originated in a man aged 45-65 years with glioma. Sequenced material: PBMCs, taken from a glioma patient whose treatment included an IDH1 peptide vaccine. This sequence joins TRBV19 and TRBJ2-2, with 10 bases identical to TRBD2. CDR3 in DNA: TGTGCCAGTGGGAGAAGCGGGGGGGCGTCCACCGGGGAGCTGTTTTTT. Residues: CASGRSGGASTGELFF.